The clone carrying this T cell receptor (beta chain) came up once. The J segment lost 5 bases and the V segment lost 1 base, leaving 9 bases of the junction unmatched. The CDR3 is 16 amino acids. Germline V gene sequence: CDR1 SEHNR, CDR2 FQNEAQ (reference sequence). Original data processing: Cell counts per sample came from amplifying reference gene primers. Sequencing was performed with immunoSEQ multiplex PCR; in TCRdb, only in-frame clones are kept and a portion is missing. That table supplies the V and J calls and clone size; D and trimming were determined from the DNA. The sample holds about 150,000 clones, around 77% seen once. These data originate in a study of blood T cell repertoires in COVID-19.

This TCR was recovered from a man between 45 and 60 years old with active or convalescent COVID-19. The genes are TRBV7-9 and TRBJ2-7, with TRBD1 matching over 9 bases. The sample was peripheral blood. In nucleotides, the CDR3 is TGTGCCAGCAGCTTAGTATCCCTGGGACAGGGCCACGAGCAGTACTTC. It encodes CASSLVSLGQGHEQYF.